Reported below is one TCR beta chain. Its antigen is undetermined. Pooling of second doses given at about 4 or about 12 weeks was done. Germline lookup yields CDR1 MGHRA and CDR2 YSYEKL. The CDR3 covers 15 residues. Trimming shortened V by 8 bases and J by 5 bases, and 21 bases separated the two germline ends. The data were obtained in a study of T cell responses to AZD1222 COVID-19 vaccine. Findings of the study overall: Without day 14 samples, only post-peak T cell repertoires were studied. Clonal diversity may have been underestimated in mostly white British donors. Spike-specific TCR breadth and depth rose after two AZD1222 doses.

Using immunoSEQ multiplex PCR, the repertoire was profiled, and TCRdb retains in-frame clones only, with some absent. The repertoire holds about 99,000 clones, with more than 85% as singletons. The sequences come from peripheral blood, collected 28 days after the second AZD1222 dose. This chain joins TRBV4-1 and TRBJ1-1, with D tentatively TRBD1 (5 bases). The TCR sequence derives from an adult who received the AZD1222 COVID-19 vaccine. CDR3 sequence: CASWGGERRGTEAFF. Here the CDR3 DNA reads TGCGCCAGCTGGGGGGGGGAGCGGAGAGGGACTGAAGCTTTCTTT.